This TCR beta chain was identified in a study of blood T cell repertoires in COVID-19. Study in general: Acute-phase and convalescent COVID-19 samples originated in the United States, Italy and Spain. From T cells, B-cell-depleted T cells, or PBMCs came the material, which was cDNA or gDNA.

Method: immunoSEQ multiplex PCR; TCRdb's copy keeps in-frame clones and lacks some. This sample has about 140,000 clones, with approximately 80% found just once. Germline V lookup: CDR1 MNHEY, CDR2 SVGAGI. This CDR3 comprises 14 residues. V was clipped by 6 bases and J by 4 bases, with 12 bases between them. The TCR sequence derives from a man aged 50-59 years with acute or convalescent COVID-19. The chain has TRBV6-5 and TRBJ2-2, with D maybe TRBD1 (5 bases). Sequenced sample: peripheral blood. The CDR3 DNA reads TGTGCCAGCAGGGGGCCTACAACCACCGGGGAGCTGTTTTTT. Its translation: CASRGPTTTGELFF.